This T cell receptor (beta chain) was sequenced for a study of T cells in Graves' hyperthyroidism and ophthalmopathy. V lost 4 bases and J lost 2; bases outside the gene matches: 4. Germline assignment: CDR1 LGHDT and CDR2 YNNKEL (reference sequence). The CDR3 covers 15 residues. Amplification of TCR beta CDR3 regions used RNA as the template. The TCR CDR3 first-round RT-PCR relied on the HTBI primer set. Using its own MiXCR run on the multiplex PCR reads, TCRdb lists one record per CDR3 protein. The sample shows about 400,000 distinct CDR3 sequences, 15% to 19% of them seen only once. Ten or more counts support this clonotype. Its specificity is not known. Findings and limits, study-wide: Most clonotypes expanded in the thyroid (above 0.001) were also present in blood.

Sequencing was carried out using blood. The sequence was obtained from a woman younger than 30 with Graves' hyperthyroidism. This chain links TRBV3-1 with TRBJ2-5; 10 positions agree with TRBD1. CDR3 sequence reads: CASSRGQGTQETQYF. The CDR3 nucleotides are TGTGCCAGCAGCCGGGGACAGGGGACTCAAGAGACCCAGTACTTC.